The subject of this entry is one T cell receptor (beta chain). This specimen belongs to a study of control samples from healthy donors and cancer patients. Only in-frame clones appear in the TCRdb table, and some are missing; sequencing was by immunoSEQ multiplex PCR. Among 130,000 or so clones, over 80% were seen once, and the ten largest hold about 2.2%. The CDR3 extends over 11 amino acids. CDR1 is SQVTM, CDR2 ANQGSEA, per germline. Trimming removed 3 bases at V and 4 bases at J, with 6 bases between. Sample: blood. This chain links TRBV29-1 with TRBJ1-2, with D uncertain. This TCR derives from a woman between 50 and 59 years old in good health. CDR3 in DNA: TGCAGCGTTGAGGAGGGCTATGGCTACACCTTC. This encodes CSVEEGYGYTF.